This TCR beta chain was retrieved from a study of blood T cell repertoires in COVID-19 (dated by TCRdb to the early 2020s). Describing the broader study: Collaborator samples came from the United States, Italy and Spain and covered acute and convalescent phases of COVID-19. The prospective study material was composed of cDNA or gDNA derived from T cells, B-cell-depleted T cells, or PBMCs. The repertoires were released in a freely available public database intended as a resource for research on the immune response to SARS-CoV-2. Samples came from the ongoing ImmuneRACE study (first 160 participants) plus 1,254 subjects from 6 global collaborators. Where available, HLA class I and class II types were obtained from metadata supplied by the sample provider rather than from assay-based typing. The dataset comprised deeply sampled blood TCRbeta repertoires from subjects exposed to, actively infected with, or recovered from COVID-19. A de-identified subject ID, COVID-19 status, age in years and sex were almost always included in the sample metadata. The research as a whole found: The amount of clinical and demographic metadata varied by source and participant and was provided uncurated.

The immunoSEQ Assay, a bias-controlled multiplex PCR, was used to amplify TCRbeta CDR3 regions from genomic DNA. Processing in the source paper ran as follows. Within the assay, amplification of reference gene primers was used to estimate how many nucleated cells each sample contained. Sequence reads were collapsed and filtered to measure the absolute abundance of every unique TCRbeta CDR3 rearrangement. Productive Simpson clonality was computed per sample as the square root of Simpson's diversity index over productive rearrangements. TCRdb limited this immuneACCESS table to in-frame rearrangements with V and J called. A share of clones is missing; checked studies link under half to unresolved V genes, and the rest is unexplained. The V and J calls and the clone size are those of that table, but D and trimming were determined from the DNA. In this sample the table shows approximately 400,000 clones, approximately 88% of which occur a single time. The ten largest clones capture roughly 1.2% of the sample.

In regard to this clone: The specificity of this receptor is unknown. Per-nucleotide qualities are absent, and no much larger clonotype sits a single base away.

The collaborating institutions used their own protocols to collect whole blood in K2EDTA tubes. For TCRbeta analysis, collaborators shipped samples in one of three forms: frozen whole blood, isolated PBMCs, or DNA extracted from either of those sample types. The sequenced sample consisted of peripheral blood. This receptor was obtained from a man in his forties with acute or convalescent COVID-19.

The nucleotides are TGTGCCAGCAGTTTTTTCTGGGCGAGGGATACCTACAATGAGCAGTTCTTC. Translation gives CASSFFWARDTYNEQFF. The chain links TRBV28 with TRBJ2-1, with a weak D call of TRBD2 (5 bases match). V and J lose 3 bases and 2 bases, and a span of 17 bases separates them. CDR1 and CDR2 are read off the germline V gene as MDHEN and SYDVKM. The cysteine opens and the phenylalanine closes a CDR3 of 17 amino acids. Of all the DNA, just the CDR3 is kept, 51 bases in frame from base 1.